This T cell receptor beta chain was sequenced for a study of beta chain features in type 1 diabetes. Expressed TCRB transcripts were sequenced after all isolated RNA was converted to cDNA. Method: immunoSEQ multiplex PCR; TCRdb's copy keeps in-frame clones and lacks some. Of around 400,000 clones listed, about 12% are singletons. This CDR3 is built from 19 residues. V lost 4 bases to trimming and J lost 0 bases; unmatched junction nucleotides: 11. Per germline, CDR1 MNHEY and CDR2 SMNVEV (reference sequence). General study points: PCR could preferentially amplify shorter templates, alike in patients and controls.

Comments on this clone: Its antigen is still unknown.

What was sequenced was naive CD4+ T cells from blood. The TCR sequence derives from a man younger than 35 in good health. The genes are TRBV27 and TRBJ2-6; 8 nucleotides match TRBD1. The CDR3 region is CASSSYLTGADSGANVLTF. CDR3 nucleotides: TGTGCCAGCAGTTCCTATTTGACAGGGGCCGACTCTGGGGCCAACGTCCTGACTTTC.